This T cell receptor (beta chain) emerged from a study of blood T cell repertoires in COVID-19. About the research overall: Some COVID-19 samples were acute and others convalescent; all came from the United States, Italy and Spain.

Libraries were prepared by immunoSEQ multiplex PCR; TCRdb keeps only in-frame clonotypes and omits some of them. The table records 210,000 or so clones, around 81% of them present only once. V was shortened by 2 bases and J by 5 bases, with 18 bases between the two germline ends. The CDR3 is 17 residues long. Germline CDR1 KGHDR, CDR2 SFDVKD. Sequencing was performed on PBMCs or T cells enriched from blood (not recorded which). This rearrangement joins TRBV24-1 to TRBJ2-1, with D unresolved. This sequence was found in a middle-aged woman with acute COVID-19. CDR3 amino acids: CATSDSPATAAHNEQFF. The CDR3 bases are TGTGCCACCAGTGATTCCCCCGCCACCGCGGCCCACAATGAGCAGTTCTTC.